This TCR beta chain stems from a study of cytomegalovirus exposure and HLA in healthy donors. CDR1 and CDR2 (germline): SGDLS, YYNGEE. Unmatched junction bases numbered 4, after V lost 3 bases and J lost 3 bases. The CDR3 runs 15 residues. Both 60 Vbeta primers and 13 Jbeta primers went into the PCR. Assay: immunoSEQ multiplex PCR; the TCRdb copy retains only in-frame clones and omits some. Of fewer than 140,000 clones in the sample, 65% to 75% were seen once. Overall study results and limits: At a 0.05 false discovery rate, a later analysis found about 17,000 TCR beta sequences to be associated with HLA alleles.

There are a few counts of this clone. The antigen is not known. Sequencing was performed on PBMCs. The source of this sequence is a female donor in good health and CMV-seronegative. The J gene is TRBJ2-7, the V gene TRBV9, with 12 bases aligning to TRBD1. The CDR3 here is CASSEGTGGYYEQYF. CDR3 bases: TGTGCCAGCAGCGAGGGGACAGGGGGCTACTACGAGCAGTACTTC.